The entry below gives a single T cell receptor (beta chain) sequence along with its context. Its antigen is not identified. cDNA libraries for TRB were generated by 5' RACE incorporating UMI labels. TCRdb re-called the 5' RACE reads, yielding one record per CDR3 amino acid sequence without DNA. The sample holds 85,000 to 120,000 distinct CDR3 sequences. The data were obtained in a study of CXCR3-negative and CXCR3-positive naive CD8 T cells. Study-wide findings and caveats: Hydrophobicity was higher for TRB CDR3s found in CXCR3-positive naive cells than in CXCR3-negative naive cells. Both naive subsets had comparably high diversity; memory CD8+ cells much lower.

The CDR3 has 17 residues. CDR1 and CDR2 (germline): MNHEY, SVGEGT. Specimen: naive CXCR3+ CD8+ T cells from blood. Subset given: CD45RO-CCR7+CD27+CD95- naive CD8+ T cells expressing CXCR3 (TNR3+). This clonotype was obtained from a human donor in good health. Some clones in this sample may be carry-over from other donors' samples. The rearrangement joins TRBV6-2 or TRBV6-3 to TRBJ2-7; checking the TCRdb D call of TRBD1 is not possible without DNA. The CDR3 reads CASRGRQGAIVSGEQYF.